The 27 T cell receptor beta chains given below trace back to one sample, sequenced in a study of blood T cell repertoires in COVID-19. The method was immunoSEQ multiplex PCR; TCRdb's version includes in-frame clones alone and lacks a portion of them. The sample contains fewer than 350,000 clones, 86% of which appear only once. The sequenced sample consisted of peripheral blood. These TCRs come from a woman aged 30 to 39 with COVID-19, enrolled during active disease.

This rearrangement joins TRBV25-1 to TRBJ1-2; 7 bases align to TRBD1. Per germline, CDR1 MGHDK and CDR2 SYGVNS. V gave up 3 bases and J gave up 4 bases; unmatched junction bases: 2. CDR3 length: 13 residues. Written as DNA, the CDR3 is TGTGCCAGCAGTGATTGGACAGGCTATGGCTACACCTTC. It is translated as CASSDWTGYGYTF.

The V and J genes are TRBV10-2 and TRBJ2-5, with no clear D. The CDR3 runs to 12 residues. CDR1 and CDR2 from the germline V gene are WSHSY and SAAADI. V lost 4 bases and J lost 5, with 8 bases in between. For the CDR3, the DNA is TGCGCCAGCAGTGGCGCTCTTGAGACCCAGTACTTC. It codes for CASSGALETQYF.

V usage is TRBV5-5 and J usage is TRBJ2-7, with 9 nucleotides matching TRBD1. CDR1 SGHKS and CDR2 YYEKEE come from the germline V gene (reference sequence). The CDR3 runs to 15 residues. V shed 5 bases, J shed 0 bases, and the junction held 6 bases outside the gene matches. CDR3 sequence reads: CASRPDRGLSYEQYF. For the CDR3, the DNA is TGTGCCAGCAGACCGGACAGGGGACTCTCCTACGAGCAGTACTTC.

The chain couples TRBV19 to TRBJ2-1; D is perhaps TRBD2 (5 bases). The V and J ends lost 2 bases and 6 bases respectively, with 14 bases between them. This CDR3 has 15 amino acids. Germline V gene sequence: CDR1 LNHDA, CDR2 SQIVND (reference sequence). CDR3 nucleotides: TGTGCCAGTAGTATACCGGTCGGGGTGGGCAATGAGCAGTTCTTC. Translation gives CASSIPVGVGNEQFF.

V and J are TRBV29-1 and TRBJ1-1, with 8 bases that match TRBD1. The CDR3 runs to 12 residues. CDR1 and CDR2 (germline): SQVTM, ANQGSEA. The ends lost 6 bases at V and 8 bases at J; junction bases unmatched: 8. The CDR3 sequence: CSVTPGGREAFF. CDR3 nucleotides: TGCAGCGTAACCCCAGGGGGCAGAGAAGCTTTCTTT.

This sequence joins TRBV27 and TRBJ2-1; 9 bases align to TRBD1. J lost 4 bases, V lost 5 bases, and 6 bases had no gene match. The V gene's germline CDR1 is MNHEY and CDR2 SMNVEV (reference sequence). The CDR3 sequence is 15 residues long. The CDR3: CASSPGTGTYNEQFF. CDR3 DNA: TGTGCCAGCAGTCCCGGGACAGGGACGTACAATGAGCAGTTCTTC.

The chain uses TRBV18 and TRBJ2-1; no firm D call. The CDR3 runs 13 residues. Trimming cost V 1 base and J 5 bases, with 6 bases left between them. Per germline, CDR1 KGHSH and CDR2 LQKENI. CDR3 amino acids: CASSPLTNNEQFF. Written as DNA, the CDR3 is TGTGCCAGCTCACCACTCACTAACAATGAGCAGTTCTTC.

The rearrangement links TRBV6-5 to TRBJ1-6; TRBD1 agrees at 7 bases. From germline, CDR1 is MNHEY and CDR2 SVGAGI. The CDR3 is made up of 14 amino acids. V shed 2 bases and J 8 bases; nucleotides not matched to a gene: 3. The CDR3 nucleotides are TGTGCCAGCAGTTACGGGACAGTTTATTCACCCCTCCACTTT. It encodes CASSYGTVYSPLHF.

DNA of the CDR3: TGTGCCAGCAGTTTCCTGCGGACTGAAGCTTTCTTT. Translating gives CASSFLRTEAFF. The chain uses TRBV2 and TRBJ1-1; no reliable D call. The CDR3 runs 12 residues. V was trimmed by 5 bases and J by 5 bases, leaving 9 bases between them. Germline assignment: CDR1 SNHLY and CDR2 FYNNEI.

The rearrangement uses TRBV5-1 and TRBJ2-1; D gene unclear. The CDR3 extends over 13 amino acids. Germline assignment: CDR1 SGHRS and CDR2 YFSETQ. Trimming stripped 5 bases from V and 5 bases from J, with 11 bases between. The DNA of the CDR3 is TGCGCCAGCAGAATAGCTCCTAACAATGAGCAGTTCTTC. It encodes CASRIAPNNEQFF.

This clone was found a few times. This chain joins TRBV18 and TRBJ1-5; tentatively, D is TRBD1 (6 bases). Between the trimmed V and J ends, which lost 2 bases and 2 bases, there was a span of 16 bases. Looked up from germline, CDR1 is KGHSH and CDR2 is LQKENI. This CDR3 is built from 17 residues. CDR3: CASSPVPQGMGNQPQHF. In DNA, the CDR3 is TGTGCCAGCTCACCAGTACCCCAGGGGATGGGCAATCAGCCCCAGCATTTT.

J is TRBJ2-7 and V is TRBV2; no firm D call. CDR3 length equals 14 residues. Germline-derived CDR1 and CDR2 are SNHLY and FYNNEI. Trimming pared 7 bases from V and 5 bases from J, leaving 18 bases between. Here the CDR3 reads CASTADQRLHEQYF. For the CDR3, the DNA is TGTGCCAGCACTGCCGACCAGAGGCTGCACGAGCAGTACTTC.

The CDR3 coding sequence is TGCGTCCAATCCCCAGGACAGAAAAGCTCCTACGAGCAGTACTTC. It translates to CVQSPGQKSSYEQYF. The chain uses TRBV5-1 and TRBJ2-7; weak D call: TRBD1 (6 bases). The CDR3 is made up of 15 amino acids. CDR1 is SGHRS and CDR2 is YFSETQ in the germline V gene.

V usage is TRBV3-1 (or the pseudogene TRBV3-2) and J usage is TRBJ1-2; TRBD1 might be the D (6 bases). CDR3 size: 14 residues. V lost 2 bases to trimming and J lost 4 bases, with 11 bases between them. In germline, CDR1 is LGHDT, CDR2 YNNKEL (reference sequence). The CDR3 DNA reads TGTGCCAGCAGCCAAAACGACAGGTCCTATGGCTACACCTTC. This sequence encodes CASSQNDRSYGYTF.

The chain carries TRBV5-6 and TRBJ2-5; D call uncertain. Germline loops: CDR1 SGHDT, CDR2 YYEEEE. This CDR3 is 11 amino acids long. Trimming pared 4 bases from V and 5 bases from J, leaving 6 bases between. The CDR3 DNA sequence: TGTGCCAGCAGCCACGGGGAGACCCAGTACTTC. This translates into CASSHGETQYF. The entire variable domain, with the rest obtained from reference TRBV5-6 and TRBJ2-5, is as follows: DAGVTQSPTHLIKTRGQQVTLRCSPKSGHDTVSWYQQALGQGPQFIFQYYEEEERQRGNFPDRFSGHQFPNYSSELNVNALLLGDSALYLCASSHGETQYFGPGTRLLVL.

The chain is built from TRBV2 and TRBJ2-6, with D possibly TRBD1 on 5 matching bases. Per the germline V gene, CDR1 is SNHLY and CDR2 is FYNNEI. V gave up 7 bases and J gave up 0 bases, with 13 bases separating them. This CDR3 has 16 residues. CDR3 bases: TGTGCCAGCACATTCAGTGGGGCCTCTGGGGCCAACGTCCTGACTTTC. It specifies CASTFSGASGANVLTF.

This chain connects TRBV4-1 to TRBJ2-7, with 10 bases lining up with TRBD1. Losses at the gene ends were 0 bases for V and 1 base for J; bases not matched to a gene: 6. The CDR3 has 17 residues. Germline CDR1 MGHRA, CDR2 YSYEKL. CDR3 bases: TGCGCCAGCAGCCAAGAGCGAACGGGACAGGGGTCCTACGAGCAGTACTTC. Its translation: CASSQERTGQGSYEQYF.

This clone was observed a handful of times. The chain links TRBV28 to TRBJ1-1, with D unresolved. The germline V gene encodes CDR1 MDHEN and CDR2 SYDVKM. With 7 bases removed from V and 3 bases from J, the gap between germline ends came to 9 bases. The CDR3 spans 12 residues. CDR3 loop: CASNQLYTEAFF. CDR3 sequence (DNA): TGTGCCAGCAACCAACTGTACACTGAAGCTTTCTTT. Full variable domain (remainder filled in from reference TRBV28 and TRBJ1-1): DVKVTQSSRYLVKRTGEKVFLECVQDMDHENMFWYRQDPGLGLRLIYFSYDVKMKEKGDIPEGYSVSREKKERFSLILESASTNQTSMYLCASNQLYTEAFFGQGTRLTVV.

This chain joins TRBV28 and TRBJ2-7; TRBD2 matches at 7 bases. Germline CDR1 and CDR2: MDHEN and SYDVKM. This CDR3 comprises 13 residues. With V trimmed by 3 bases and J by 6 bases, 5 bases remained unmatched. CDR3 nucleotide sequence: TGTGCCAGCAGTTTGGGAGGGAACGGCGAGCAGTACTTC. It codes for CASSLGGNGEQYF.

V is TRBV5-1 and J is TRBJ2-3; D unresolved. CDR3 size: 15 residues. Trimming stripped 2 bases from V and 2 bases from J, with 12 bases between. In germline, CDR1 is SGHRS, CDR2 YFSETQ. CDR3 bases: TGCGCCAGCAGCTTAAGCCTTCGCATCACAGATACGCAGTATTTT. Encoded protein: CASSLSLRITDTQYF.

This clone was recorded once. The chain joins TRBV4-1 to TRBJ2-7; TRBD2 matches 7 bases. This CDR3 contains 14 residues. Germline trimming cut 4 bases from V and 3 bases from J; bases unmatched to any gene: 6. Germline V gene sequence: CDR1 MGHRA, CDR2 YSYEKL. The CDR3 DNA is TGCGCCAGCAGCCTCCCGACTAGCAACTACGAGCAGTACTTC. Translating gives CASSLPTSNYEQYF.

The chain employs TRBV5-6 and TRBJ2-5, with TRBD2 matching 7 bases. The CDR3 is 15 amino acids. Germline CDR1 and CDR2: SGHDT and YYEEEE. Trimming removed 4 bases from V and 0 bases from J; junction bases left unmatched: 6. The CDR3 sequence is CASSPRGGYQETQYF. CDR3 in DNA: TGTGCCAGCAGCCCCCGCGGGGGATACCAAGAGACCCAGTACTTC.

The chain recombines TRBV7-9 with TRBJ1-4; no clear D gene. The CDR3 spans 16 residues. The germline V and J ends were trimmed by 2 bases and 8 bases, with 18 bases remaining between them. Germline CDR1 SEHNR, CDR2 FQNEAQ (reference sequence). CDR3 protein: CASSLPLEDGNEKLFF. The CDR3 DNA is TGTGCCAGCAGCTTACCGTTGGAGGATGGGAACGAAAAACTGTTTTTT.

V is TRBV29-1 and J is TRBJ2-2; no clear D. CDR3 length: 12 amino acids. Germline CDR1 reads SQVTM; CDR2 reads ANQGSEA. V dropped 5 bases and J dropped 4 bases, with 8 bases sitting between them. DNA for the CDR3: TGCAGCGTTCTAGGCGGCACCGGGGAGCTGTTTTTT. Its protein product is CSVLGGTGELFF.

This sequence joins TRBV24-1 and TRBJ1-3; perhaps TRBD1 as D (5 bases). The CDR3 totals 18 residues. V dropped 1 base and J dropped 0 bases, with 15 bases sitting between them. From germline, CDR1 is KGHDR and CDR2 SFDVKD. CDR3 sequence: CATSDFDGGGSSGNTIYF. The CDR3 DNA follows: TGTGCCACCAGTGATTTTGACGGGGGGGGATCCTCTGGAAACACCATATATTTT.

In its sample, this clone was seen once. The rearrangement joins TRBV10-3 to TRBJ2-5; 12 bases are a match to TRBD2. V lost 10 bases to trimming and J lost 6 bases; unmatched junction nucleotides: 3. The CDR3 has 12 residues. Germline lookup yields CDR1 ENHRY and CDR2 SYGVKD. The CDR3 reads CATTSGGKTQYF. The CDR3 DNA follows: TGTGCCACGACTAGCGGGGGAAAGACCCAGTACTTC.

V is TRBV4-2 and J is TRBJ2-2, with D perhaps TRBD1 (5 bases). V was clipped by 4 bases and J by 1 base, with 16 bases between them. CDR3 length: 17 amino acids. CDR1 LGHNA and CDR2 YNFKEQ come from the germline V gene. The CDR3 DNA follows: TGTGCCAGCAGCCGGAGCGAAGGGGCAGGGAACACCGGGGAGCTGTTTTTT. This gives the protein CASSRSEGAGNTGELFF.